The 26 T cell receptor beta chains below come from one sample, sequenced in a study of human T cells and chemical hapten exposure (dated by TCRdb to the early 2020s). Library preparation was by RACE. Sequencing relied on a NextSeq 500. TCRdb ran its own pipeline on the public reads, namely fastp trimming at Q25 and MiXCR clone calling, and kept in-frame beta chains. Each CDR3 protein gets just one entry, which takes the most common genes and DNA from the rows behind it. The sample table records about 120,000 distinct CDR3 sequences; about 10% of these occur just once. The top ten clonotypes cover under 2.5% of the sample. The sample's time point, from its label and the paper: patch test 3, about 24 weeks after DPC sensitization. The treatment or condition label corresponds to: therapeutic diphenylcyclopropenone sensitization with weekly scalp DPC. The starting material was whole blood, obtained in connection with sensitization to the hapten diphenylcyclopropenone (DPC). These TCRs come from a woman between 45 and 60 years old with alopecia areata. Some clones in this sample may be carry-over from other donors' samples.

This clonotype was seen a few times. V gene TRBV28 combines with J gene TRBJ1-5; D is unresolved. Germline CDR1 is MDHEN and CDR2 is SYDVKM. The CDR3 is 14 residues long. V lost 10 bases, J lost 7 bases, and 20 bases lay in between. CDR3 nucleotides: TGTGCCAACCGAGCACCGGGTATCGGCCAGCCCCAGCATTTT. Protein product: CANRAPGIGQPQHF.

This clonotype occurred a few times. V is TRBV4-3 and J is TRBJ1-3; maybe TRBD1 (5 bases). The germline gives CDR1 LGHNA, CDR2 YSLEER. The V and J ends lost 0 bases and 0 bases respectively, with 6 bases between them. The CDR3 is 15 amino acids. As DNA, the CDR3 is TGCGCCAGCAGCCAAGATGACAGCTCTGGAAACACCATATATTTT. Translating gives CASSQDDSSGNTIYF.

This clonotype was observed many times. The chain employs TRBV5-4 and TRBJ2-5, with D perhaps matching TRBD2 (5 bases). V dropped 3 bases and J dropped 3 bases, with 15 bases sitting between them. This CDR3 comprises 15 residues. CDR1 and CDR2 from the germline V gene are SGHNT and YYREEE (reference sequence). The CDR3: CASSSGGSEKETQYF. CDR3 sequence (DNA): TGTGCCAGCAGCTCCGGTGGGAGCGAGAAAGAGACCCAGTACTTC.

The table lists this clonotype with a few counts. J is TRBJ1-1 and V is TRBV7-2; no clear D gene. The CDR3 runs to 11 residues. V was pared by 5 bases and J by 1 base, with 2 bases between. Per germline, CDR1 SGHTA and CDR2 FQGNSA. The CDR3 loop reads CASSENTEAFF. The CDR3 DNA reads TGTGCCAGCAGCGAGAACACTGAAGCTTTCTTT.

This clonotype showed up just a few times. The chain has TRBV28 and TRBJ2-7, with D perhaps TRBD1 (6 bases). Trimming pared 5 bases from V and 6 bases from J, leaving 20 bases between. CDR3 length: 15 amino acids. Germline CDR1 and CDR2: MDHEN and SYDVKM. In DNA, the CDR3 is TGTGCCAGCAGTCCTCGGCAGGGGCCCTGGGGCGAGCAGTACTTC. It yields the protein CASSPRQGPWGEQYF.

In its sample, this clonotype was seen a few times. This sequence joins TRBV18 and TRBJ1-3; D not certain. The CDR3 has 16 amino acids. From germline, CDR1 is KGHSH and CDR2 LQKENI. The V end lost 1 base, the J end lost 4 bases, and 14 bases lay between the germline ends. The CDR3 DNA reads TGTGCCAGCTCACCACTGCCAGGAACCCCAGGAAACACCATATATTTT. Translated: CASSPLPGTPGNTIYF. The complete variable domain, with remaining parts taken from reference TRBV18 and TRBJ1-3, reads NAGVMQNPRHLVRRRGQEARLRCSPMKGHSHVYWYRQLPEEGLKFMVYLQKENIIDESGMPKERFSAEFPKEGPSILRIQQVVRGDSAAYFCASSPLPGTPGNTIYFGEGSWLTVV.

This clonotype was detected many times. The chain links TRBV4-3 to TRBJ2-6; perhaps TRBD1 as D (5 bases). CDR1 is LGHNA and CDR2 is YSLEER in the germline V gene. The CDR3 covers 17 residues. V was shortened by 3 bases and J by 0 bases, with 12 bases between the two germline ends. Here the CDR3 reads CASSHSDTISGANVLTF. The CDR3 nucleotides read TGCGCCAGCAGCCATTCGGACACAATCTCTGGGGCCAACGTCCTGACTTTC.

The chain links TRBV4-3 to TRBJ2-1, with 7 bases lining up with TRBD2. The CDR3 totals 17 residues. Germline values: CDR1 LGHNA, CDR2 YSLEER. Trimming took 2 bases from V and 4 from J; bases not matched to a gene: 11. For the CDR3, the DNA is TGCGCCAGCAGCCAATATAAGTCGGGAGGACCATACAATGAGCAGTTCTTC. Its protein is CASSQYKSGGPYNEQFF.

The rearrangement uses TRBV20-1 and TRBJ2-3; the D gene could be TRBD1 or TRBD2 (6 bases each). V was cut by 8 bases and J by 2 bases, with 14 bases left in between. The CDR3 runs to 13 residues. Germline assignment: CDR1 DFQATT and CDR2 SNEGSKA (reference sequence). This chain's CDR3 is CSLRGANTDTQYF. In DNA, the CDR3 is TGCAGTTTAAGGGGGGCTAACACAGATACGCAGTATTTT.

This clonotype was detected a few times. The chain joins TRBV5-1 to TRBJ2-3; TRBD2 matches 9 bases. This CDR3 is built from 15 residues. From germline, CDR1 is SGHRS and CDR2 YFSETQ. Trimming removed 4 bases from V and 9 bases from J; junction bases left unmatched: 12. The CDR3 nucleotides read TGCGCCAGCAGCCCAGGACGAGCGGGGGGCCTCACGCAGTATTTT. The encoded protein is CASSPGRAGGLTQYF.

The DNA for the CDR3 is TGCGCCAGCAGCTCCCATAGATGGACAGGGGGTGATAAAGCTTTCTTT. Encoded protein: CASSSHRWTGGDKAFF. This rearrangement joins TRBV5-1 to TRBJ1-1; 10 nucleotides agree with TRBD1. The CDR3 is 16 amino acids. Germline V gene lookup returns CDR1 SGHRS and CDR2 YFSETQ. Unmatched junction bases numbered 14, after V lost 3 bases and J lost 9 bases.

This clonotype was counted only a few times. The chain couples TRBV6-5 to TRBJ1-5, with D maybe TRBD1 (5 bases). The CDR3 runs 15 residues. V shed 4 bases and J shed 7 bases, with 17 bases lying between them. Germline values: CDR1 MNHEY, CDR2 SVGAGI. The CDR3 bases are TGTGCCAGCAGTTTAAATAGAGGTGCAGGGCAGCCCCAGCATTTT. Translation gives CASSLNRGAGQPQHF.

V and J are TRBV12-3 or TRBV12-4 and TRBJ1-5; the D is unclear. The CDR3 totals 11 residues. Trimming left V 5 bases short and J 10 bases short, with 9 bases between. The DNA for the CDR3 is TGTGCCAGCAGTGAGGTGGAACCCCAGCATTTT. The encoded protein is CASSEVEPQHF.

This clonotype has just a few counts. The chain uses TRBV14 and TRBJ1-6; D gene unclear. The CDR3 contains 14 residues. Trimming shortened V by 5 bases and J by 3 bases, and 8 bases separated the two germline ends. Germline values: CDR1 SGHDN, CDR2 FVKESK. CDR3 DNA: TGTGCCAGCAGCGGACGTAGCTATAATTCACCCCTCCACTTT. Its protein product is CASSGRSYNSPLHF.

This clonotype was counted a few times. The V gene is TRBV24-1, the J gene TRBJ1-1; the D is unclear. The CDR3 is 15 amino acids. V was pared by 9 bases and J by 5 bases, with 21 bases between. The V gene's germline CDR1 is KGHDR and CDR2 SFDVKD. The CDR3 coding sequence is TGTGCCACCCCACTCGCGTACTACTTATTTACTGAAGCTTTCTTT. This encodes CATPLAYYLFTEAFF.

This clonotype was recorded once. The chain carries TRBV7-8 and TRBJ2-3; D perhaps matches TRBD1 (6 bases). There are 13 residues in the CDR3. Deletions cut 5 bases from V and 9 bases from J, with 15 bases between. Germline-derived CDR1 and CDR2 are SGHVS and FQNEAQ. For the CDR3, the DNA is TGTGCCAGCAGCCCCGGACAGTACGACACGCAGTATTTT. This encodes CASSPGQYDTQYF.

This sequence joins TRBV6-2 or TRBV6-3 and TRBJ2-1; 14 positions match TRBD2. CDR3 length equals 17 residues. Trimming cost V 8 bases and J 10 bases; bases outside gene matches: 16. Germline lookup yields CDR1 MNHEY and CDR2 SVGEGT. For the CDR3, the DNA is TGTGCCAGCCTAGAGACTAGCGGGAGGGATTTTACCCCAGAGCAGTTCTTC. This translates into CASLETSGRDFTPEQFF.

This clonotype occurred many times. The chain couples TRBV28 to TRBJ2-3, with D hard to call. The V end lost 6 bases, the J end lost 1 base, and 11 bases lay between the germline ends. This CDR3 spans 14 amino acids. The germline CDR1 and CDR2 sequences are MDHEN and SYDVKM. Here the CDR3 DNA reads TGTGCCAGCAGAAGCCTGGGTCGCACAGATACGCAGTATTTT. Protein product: CASRSLGRTDTQYF.

This clonotype has more than one count but fewer than ten. The rearrangement uses TRBV7-2 and TRBJ1-2; D unresolved. The CDR3 runs 12 residues. Germline lookup yields CDR1 SGHTA and CDR2 FQGNSA. Trimming shortened V by 1 base and J by 4 bases, and 4 bases separated the two germline ends. In nucleotides, the CDR3 is TGTGCCAGCAGCTTAGTTCTCTATGGCTACACCTTC. It yields the protein CASSLVLYGYTF.

This clonotype was picked up many times. The chain couples TRBV14 to TRBJ2-7; D is possibly TRBD2 (5 bases). Germline values: CDR1 SGHDN, CDR2 FVKESK. With 0 bases removed from V and 3 bases from J, the gap between germline ends came to 12 bases. This CDR3 has 15 residues. Here the CDR3 DNA reads TGTGCCAGCAGCCAAGAGCTGGGAGCAGTCTACGAGCAGTACTTC. Its protein product is CASSQELGAVYEQYF.

The CDR3 DNA reads as TGTGCCAGCAGTTTGTTAGGTAGCACAGATACGCAGTATTTT. It is translated as CASSLLGSTDTQYF. J is TRBJ2-3 and V is TRBV28, with D hard to call. The CDR3 sequence is 14 residues long. V lost 3 bases to trimming and J lost 0 bases, with 7 bases between them. The germline CDR1 and CDR2 sequences are MDHEN and SYDVKM. The full variable domain, in which reference TRBV28 and TRBJ2-3 provide the parts outside the CDR3, is DVKVTQSSRYLVKRTGEKVFLECVQDMDHENMFWYRQDPGLGLRLIYFSYDVKMKEKGDIPEGYSVSREKKERFSLILESASTNQTSMYLCASSLLGSTDTQYFGPGTRLTVL.

This clonotype was recorded a few times. The V and J genes are TRBV2 and TRBJ2-3, with 10 bases fitting TRBD2. The V gene end was trimmed by 11 bases and the J gene end by 10 bases; junction bases not matched to a gene: 15. Germline CDR1 is SNHLY and CDR2 is FYNNEI. The CDR3 loop spans 14 amino acids. Here the CDR3 DNA reads TGTGCCGTGCTGGCTAGCGGGAGATTCGAGGCGCAGTATTTT. Protein: CAVLASGRFEAQYF.

This clonotype was picked up many times. CDR3 in DNA: TGTGCCAGCAGGCTCCTCACAGGGGCCAAAAACATTCAGTACTTC. Amino acids: CASRLLTGAKNIQYF. J is TRBJ2-4 and V is TRBV28; possibly TRBD1 for D (6 bases). This CDR3 has 15 residues. The V and J ends lost 6 bases and 1 base respectively, with 13 bases between them. Germline V CDR1 and CDR2: MDHEN, SYDVKM.

This sequence joins TRBV28 and TRBJ1-5; TRBD1 matches at 7 bases. This CDR3 has 16 amino acids. Germline V gene data show CDR1 as MDHEN and CDR2 as SYDVKM. The trim removed 7 bases at V and 4 bases at J, leaving 13 bases unmatched. The CDR3: CASTGPGQSRNQPQHF. CDR3 nucleotide sequence: TGTGCCAGCACCGGACCGGGACAGTCCAGGAATCAGCCCCAGCATTTT.

This clonotype was recorded a few times. The chain combines TRBV6-2 or TRBV6-3 with TRBJ2-4; possible D gene TRBD2, 6 bases. CDR3 size: 17 residues. Looked up from germline, CDR1 is MNHEY and CDR2 is SVGEGT. Between the trimmed V and J ends, which lost 0 bases and 0 bases, there was a span of 12 bases. CDR3 protein: CASSYSKKGGAKNIQYF. Here the CDR3 DNA reads TGTGCCAGCAGTTACTCGAAGAAGGGAGGAGCCAAAAACATTCAGTACTTC.

This clonotype has a handful of counts. The chain joins TRBV7-9 to TRBJ2-1; 11 bases map to TRBD2. V was clipped by 0 bases and J by 14 bases; unmatched bases: 6. This CDR3 is built from 14 residues. Germline values: CDR1 SEHNR, CDR2 FQNEAQ (reference sequence). DNA of the CDR3: TGTGCCAGCAGCTTAGCCATAGCGGGAGGGTCGGAGTTCTTC. Its translation is CASSLAIAGGSEFF.